Below, 8 T cell receptor beta chains from the same sample are listed, as sequenced in a study of T cell repertoires in cytomegalovirus infection. TCRdb re-called the reads through MiXCR, storing one row per CDR3 protein. The table includes hundreds of thousands of distinct CDR3 sequences, roughly 36% detected once. Source material: PBMCs. These receptors originate from a human donor in good health (CMV status not recorded). Some clones in this sample may be carry-over from other donors' samples.

This clonotype appeared many times. This sequence joins TRBV7-8 and TRBJ2-1; TRBD2 matches 8 bases. Germline CDR1 and CDR2: SGHVS and FQNEAQ. This CDR3 has 19 amino acids. J was trimmed by 6 bases and V by 0 bases; bases with no gene match: 16. The CDR3 nucleotides are TGTGCCAGCAGCTTAGCTCCCCCGGGACTAGTTCTAAGTTTCAATGAGCAGTTCTTC. This gives the protein CASSLAPPGLVLSFNEQFF.

The chain has TRBV24-1 and TRBJ1-5, with 10 nucleotides matching TRBD1. The V segment lost 4 bases and the J segment 0 bases; nucleotides outside the gene matches: 8. The CDR3 contains 18 residues. Germline lookup yields CDR1 KGHDR and CDR2 SFDVKD. The CDR3 region is CATSDPGTGVDSNQPQHF. The CDR3 bases are TGTGCCACCAGTGACCCCGGGACAGGGGTTGATAGCAATCAGCCCCAGCATTTT.

This chain uses TRBV28 with TRBJ1-2; D call uncertain. Germline loops: CDR1 MDHEN, CDR2 SYDVKM. V lost 4 bases and J lost 6, with 9 bases in between. The CDR3 extends over 12 amino acids. CDR3 nucleotide sequence: TGTGCCAGCAGTTCGGAAGTCGATGGCTACACCTTC. Translated: CASSSEVDGYTF.

The CDR3 nucleotides are TGTGCCAGCAGTCGAACGGGACAGGGGTACACCGGGGAGCTGTTTTTT. This sequence encodes CASSRTGQGYTGELFF. This sequence joins TRBV5-6 and TRBJ2-2; 10 bases align to TRBD1. The CDR3 covers 16 residues. V shed 5 bases and J 3 bases; nucleotides not matched to a gene: 7. The germline gives CDR1 SGHDT, CDR2 YYEEEE.

The V and J genes are TRBV4-1 and TRBJ2-2, with 7 bases identical to TRBD2. The junction had 7 bases not matched to a gene; V was cut back by 0 bases and J by 3 bases. The CDR3 is 17 amino acids. Germline V CDR1 and CDR2: MGHRA, YSYEKL. As DNA, the CDR3 is TGCGCCAGCAGCCAAGATCAGACGGCGGGGGACACCGGGGAGCTGTTTTTT. Its translation is CASSQDQTAGDTGELFF.

Comments on this clonotype: A much bigger clone sits one base away, suggesting this may be a read error. The missing conserved phenylalanine or tryptophan at the end of this CDR3 makes a read error likely. This chain connects TRBV11-3 to TRBJ2-1; 11 nucleotides agree with TRBD2. The V gene end was trimmed by 1 base and the J gene end by 6 bases; junction bases not matched to a gene: 2. There are 15 residues in the CDR3. CDR1 is SGHNT and CDR2 is YENEEA in the germline V gene. The CDR3: CASSLGSGRANEQFL. CDR3 sequence (DNA): TGTGCCAGCAGCTTAGGTAGCGGGAGGGCCAATGAGCAGTTCTTA.

This clonotype was found a few times. The V gene is TRBV6-1, the J gene TRBJ2-1; TRBD2 matches at 7 bases. This CDR3 contains 16 residues. The V gene's germline CDR1 is MNHNS and CDR2 SASEGT. Losses at the gene ends were 8 bases for V and 8 bases for J; bases not matched to a gene: 18. Written as DNA, the CDR3 is TGTGCCAGCGGGTTCACGGGGGGTAGAAACGGCGATGAGCAGTTCTTC. This gives the protein CASGFTGGRNGDEQFF.

The chain employs TRBV12-3 or TRBV12-4 and TRBJ1-5; no reliable D call. This CDR3 comprises 15 residues. The V end was cut by 6 bases, the J end by 0 bases, with 12 bases between. The CDR3 protein is CASSPIGSSNQPQHF. In DNA, the CDR3 is TGTGCCAGCAGCCCTATAGGGTCTAGCAATCAGCCCCAGCATTTT.